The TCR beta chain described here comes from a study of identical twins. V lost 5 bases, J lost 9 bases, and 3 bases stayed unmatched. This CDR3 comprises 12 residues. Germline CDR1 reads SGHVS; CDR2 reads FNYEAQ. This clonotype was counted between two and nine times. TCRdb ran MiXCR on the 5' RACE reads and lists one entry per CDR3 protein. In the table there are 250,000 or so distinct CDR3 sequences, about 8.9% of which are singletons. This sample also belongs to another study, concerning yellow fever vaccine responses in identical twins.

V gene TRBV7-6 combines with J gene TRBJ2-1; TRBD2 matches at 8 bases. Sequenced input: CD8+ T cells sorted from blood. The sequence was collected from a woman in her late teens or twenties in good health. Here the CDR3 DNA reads TGTGCCAGCAGCGGGACTAGTGGTGAGCAGTTCTTC. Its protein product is CASSGTSGEQFF.